The T cell receptor beta chain described here comes from a study of monozygotic twins with inflammatory bowel disease. This CDR3 has 14 residues. Germline-derived CDR1 and CDR2 are DFQATT and SNEGSKA (reference sequence). From 3,500 to 4,500 ng of total RNA, each TCR library was prepared. For every sample, eight separate reactions were used to make cDNA. TCRalpha and TCRbeta cDNA underwent two nested PCRs of around 15 and 9 cycles. With the 5' RACE reads reprocessed, TCRdb shows one record per CDR3 protein and no DNA. Listed are 300,000 to 350,000 distinct CDR3 sequences; approximately 2% falls within the top ten. Worth noting for this clonotype: Its target is not known.

Notes on the study in general: Especially with disease activity, IBD patients had fewer clonotypes in common with others than healthy twins did.

The sample taken for sequencing was blood. This receptor was obtained from a human donor with ulcerative colitis or Crohn's disease, or a healthy co-twin of an affected twin (not recorded which). V is TRBV20-1 and J is TRBJ1-1; the TCRdb D gene call, TRBD1, has no DNA to confirm it. The CDR3 here is CSARYGGGNTEAFF.